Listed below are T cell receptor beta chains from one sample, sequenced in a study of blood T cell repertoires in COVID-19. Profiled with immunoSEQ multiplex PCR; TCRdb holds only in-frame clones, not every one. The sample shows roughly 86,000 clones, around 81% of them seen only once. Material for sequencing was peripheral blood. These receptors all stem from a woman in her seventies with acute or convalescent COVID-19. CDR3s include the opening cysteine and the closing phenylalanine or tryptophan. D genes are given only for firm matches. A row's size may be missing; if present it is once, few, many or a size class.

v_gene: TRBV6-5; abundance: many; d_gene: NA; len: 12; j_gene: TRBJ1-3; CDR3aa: CASSQLGDTIYF; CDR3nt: TGTGCCAGCAGCCAACTCGGGGACACCATATATTTT
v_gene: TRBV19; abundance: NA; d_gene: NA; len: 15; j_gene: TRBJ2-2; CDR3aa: CASRGGEQSLGELFF; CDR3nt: TGTGCCAGTAGAGGGGGTGAACAGAGCCTCGGGGAGCTGTTTTTT
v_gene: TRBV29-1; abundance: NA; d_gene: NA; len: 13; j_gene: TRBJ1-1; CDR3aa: CSVERGRNTEAFF; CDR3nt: TGCAGCGTTGAGAGGGGGAGGAACACTGAAGCTTTCTTT
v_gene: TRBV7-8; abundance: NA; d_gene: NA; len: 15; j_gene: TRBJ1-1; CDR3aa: CASSLEGARNTEAFF; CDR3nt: TGTGCCAGCAGCTTAGAAGGGGCCCGGAACACTGAAGCTTTCTTT
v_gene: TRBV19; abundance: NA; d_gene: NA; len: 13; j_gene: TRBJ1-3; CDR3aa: CASSRGTGNTIYF; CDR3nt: TGTGCCAGTAGTCGGGGGACTGGAAACACCATATATTTT
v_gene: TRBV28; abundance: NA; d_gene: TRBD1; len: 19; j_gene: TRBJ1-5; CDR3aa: CASTLPAGQMGWSNQPQHF; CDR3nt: TGTGCCAGCACCTTACCGGCGGGACAGATGGGATGGAGCAATCAGCCCCAGCATTTT
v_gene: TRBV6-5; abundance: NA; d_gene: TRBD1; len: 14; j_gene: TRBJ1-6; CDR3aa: CASTSGTGDSPLHF; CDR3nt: TGTGCCAGCACCTCAGGGACAGGGGATTCACCCCTCCACTTT
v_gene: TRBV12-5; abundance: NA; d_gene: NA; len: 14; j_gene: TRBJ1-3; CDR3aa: CASGLDPQGNTIYF; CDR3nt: TGTGCTAGTGGTTTGGATCCTCAGGGAAACACCATATATTTT
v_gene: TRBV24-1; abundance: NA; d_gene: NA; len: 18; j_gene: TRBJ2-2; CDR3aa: CATSDSWLDRIITGELFF; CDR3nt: TGTGCCACCAGTGATTCTTGGTTAGACAGGATAATCACCGGGGAGCTGTTTTTT
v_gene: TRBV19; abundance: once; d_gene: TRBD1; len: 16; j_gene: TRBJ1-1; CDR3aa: CASIGDRGLRGTEAFF; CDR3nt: TGTGCCAGTATTGGGGACAGGGGGCTTCGGGGAACTGAAGCTTTCTTT
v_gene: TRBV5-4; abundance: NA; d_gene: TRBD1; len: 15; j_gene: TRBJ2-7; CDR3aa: CASSLGQGSIYEQYF; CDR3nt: TGTGCCAGCAGCTTAGGACAGGGGAGTATCTACGAGCAGTACTTC
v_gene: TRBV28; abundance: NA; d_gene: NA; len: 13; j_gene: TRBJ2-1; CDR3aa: CASSLTSYNEQFF; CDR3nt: TGTGCCAGCAGCCTGACTTCCTACAATGAGCAGTTCTTC
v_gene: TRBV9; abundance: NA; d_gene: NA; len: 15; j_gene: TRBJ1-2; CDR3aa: CASSPDPGANYGYTF; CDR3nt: TGTGCCAGCAGCCCCGATCCGGGGGCTAACTATGGCTACACCTTC
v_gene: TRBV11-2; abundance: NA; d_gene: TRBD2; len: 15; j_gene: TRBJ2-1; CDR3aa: CASSSWGLADNEQFF; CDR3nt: TGTGCCAGCAGCTCGTGGGGACTAGCGGACAATGAGCAGTTCTTC
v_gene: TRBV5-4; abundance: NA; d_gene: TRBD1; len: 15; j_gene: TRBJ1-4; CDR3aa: CASSWTGSTNEKLFF; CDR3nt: TGTGCCAGCAGCTGGACAGGGTCAACTAATGAAAAACTGTTTTTT
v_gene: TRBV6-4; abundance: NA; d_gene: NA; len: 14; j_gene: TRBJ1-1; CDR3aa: CASSDLAGSTEAFF; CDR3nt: TGTGCCAGCAGTGACTTGGCAGGGTCAACTGAAGCTTTCTTT
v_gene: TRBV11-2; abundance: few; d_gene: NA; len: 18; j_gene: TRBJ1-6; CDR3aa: CASSSIGLSGAPGSPLHF; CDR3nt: TGTGCCAGCAGCTCAATCGGCCTAAGTGGGGCCCCGGGTTCACCCCTCCACTTT
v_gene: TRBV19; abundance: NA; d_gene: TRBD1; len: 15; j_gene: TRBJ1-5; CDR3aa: CASSTDRAGNQPQHF; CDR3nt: TGTGCCAGTAGTACCGACAGGGCGGGCAATCAGCCCCAGCATTTT
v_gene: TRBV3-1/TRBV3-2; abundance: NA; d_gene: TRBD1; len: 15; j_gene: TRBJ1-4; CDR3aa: CASSHRQGLGEKLFF; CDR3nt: TGTGCCAGCAGCCACAGACAGGGTTTAGGTGAAAAACTGTTTTTT
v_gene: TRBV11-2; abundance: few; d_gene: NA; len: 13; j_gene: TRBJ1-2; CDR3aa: CASSNFGGYGYTF; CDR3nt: TGTGCCAGCAGCAACTTCGGGGGCTATGGCTACACCTTC
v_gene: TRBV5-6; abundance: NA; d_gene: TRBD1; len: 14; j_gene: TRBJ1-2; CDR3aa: CASGKTGINYGYTF; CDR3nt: TGTGCCAGCGGGAAGACAGGGATAAACTATGGCTACACCTTC
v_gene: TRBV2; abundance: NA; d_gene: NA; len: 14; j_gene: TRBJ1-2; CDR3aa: CASSASGLLLGYTF; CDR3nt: TGTGCCAGCAGTGCCTCTGGGCTTTTGTTAGGCTACACCTTC
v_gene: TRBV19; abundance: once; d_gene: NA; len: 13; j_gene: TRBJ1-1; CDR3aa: CASSPRGGTEAFF; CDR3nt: TGTGCCAGTAGTCCCAGAGGAGGCACTGAAGCTTTCTTT
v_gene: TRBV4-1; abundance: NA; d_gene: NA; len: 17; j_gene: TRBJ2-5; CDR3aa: CASSQDLGGARSETQYF; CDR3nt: TGCGCCAGCAGCCAAGATCTAGGGGGGGCTAGGTCGGAGACCCAGTACTTC
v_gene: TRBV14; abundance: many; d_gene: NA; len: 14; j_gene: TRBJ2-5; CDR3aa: CASSQGEYRETQYF; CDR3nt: TGTGCCAGCAGCCAAGGGGAGTACCGAGAGACCCAGTACTTC
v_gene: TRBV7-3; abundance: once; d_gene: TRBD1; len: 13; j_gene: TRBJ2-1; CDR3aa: CASSWDRGNEQFF; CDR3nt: TGTGCCAGCAGCTGGGACAGGGGGAATGAGCAGTTCTTC
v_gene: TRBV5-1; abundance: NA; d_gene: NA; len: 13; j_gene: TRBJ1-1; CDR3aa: CASSAGLGTEAFF; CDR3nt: TGCGCCAGCAGCGCAGGGTTAGGCACTGAAGCTTTCTTT
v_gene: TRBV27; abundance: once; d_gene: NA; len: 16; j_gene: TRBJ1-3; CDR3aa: CASSLSWAGRDNTIYF; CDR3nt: TGTGCCAGCAGTTTGTCTTGGGCCGGCCGAGACAACACCATATATTTT
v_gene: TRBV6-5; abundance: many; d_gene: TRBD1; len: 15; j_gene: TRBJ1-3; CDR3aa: CASRQHLGQGGTIYF; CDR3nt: TGTGCCAGCAGACAACACCTTGGACAGGGCGGCACCATATATTTT
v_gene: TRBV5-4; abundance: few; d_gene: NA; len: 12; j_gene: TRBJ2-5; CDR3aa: CASSKGQETQYF; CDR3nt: TGTGCCAGCAGCAAGGGGCAAGAGACCCAGTACTTC
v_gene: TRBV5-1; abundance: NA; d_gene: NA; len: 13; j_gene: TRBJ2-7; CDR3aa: CASSFGDSYEQYF; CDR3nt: TGCGCCAGCAGCTTCGGGGACTCCTACGAGCAGTACTTC
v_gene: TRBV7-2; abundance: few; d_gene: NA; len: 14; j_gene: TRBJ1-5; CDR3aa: CASSFGGRDQPQHF; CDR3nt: TGTGCCAGCAGCTTCGGGGGGAGGGATCAGCCCCAGCATTTT
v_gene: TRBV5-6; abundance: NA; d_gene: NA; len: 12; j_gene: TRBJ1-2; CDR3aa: CASSVSNYGYTF; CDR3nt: TGTGCCAGCAGCGTTAGTAACTATGGCTACACCTTC
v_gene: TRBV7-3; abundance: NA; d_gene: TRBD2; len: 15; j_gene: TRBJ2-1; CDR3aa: CASSLGLAEYNEQFF; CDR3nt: TGTGCCAGCAGCCTCGGACTAGCGGAGTACAATGAGCAGTTCTTC
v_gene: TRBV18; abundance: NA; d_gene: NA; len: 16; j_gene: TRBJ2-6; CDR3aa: CASSPVQGLGANVLTF; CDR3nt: TGTGCCAGCTCACCTGTTCAGGGCCTCGGGGCCAACGTCCTGACTTTC
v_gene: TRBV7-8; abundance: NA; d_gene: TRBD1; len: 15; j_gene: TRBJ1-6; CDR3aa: CASSSRDRANSPLHF; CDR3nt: TGTGCCAGCAGCTCCCGGGACAGAGCTAATTCACCCCTCCACTTT
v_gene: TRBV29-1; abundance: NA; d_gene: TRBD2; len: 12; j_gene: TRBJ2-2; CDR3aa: CSAGGGYGELFF; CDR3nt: TGCAGCGCCGGGGGAGGGTACGGGGAGCTGTTTTTT
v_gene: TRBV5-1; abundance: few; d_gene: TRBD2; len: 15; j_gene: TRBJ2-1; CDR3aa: CASSFSGGAYNEQFF; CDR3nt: TGCGCCAGCAGCTTCAGCGGGGGGGCGTACAATGAGCAGTTCTTC
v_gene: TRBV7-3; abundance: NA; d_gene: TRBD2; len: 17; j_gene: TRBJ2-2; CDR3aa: CASSPGLPRGGSGELFF; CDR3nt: TGTGCCAGCAGCCCCGGACTCCCGCGGGGGGGCTCCGGGGAGCTGTTTTTT
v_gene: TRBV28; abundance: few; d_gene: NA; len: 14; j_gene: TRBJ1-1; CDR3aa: CASNSQGGDTEAFF; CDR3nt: TGTGCCAGCAACTCCCAGGGCGGGGACACTGAAGCTTTCTTT
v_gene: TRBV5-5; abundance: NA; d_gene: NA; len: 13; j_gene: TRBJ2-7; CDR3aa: CASSLHRDYEQYF; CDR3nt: TGTGCCAGCAGTCTTCACAGGGATTACGAGCAGTACTTC
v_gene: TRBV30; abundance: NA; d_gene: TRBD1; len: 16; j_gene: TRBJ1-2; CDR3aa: CACDRQGFLRDYGYTF; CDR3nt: TGTGCCTGTGACAGACAGGGATTTCTTAGGGACTATGGCTACACCTTC
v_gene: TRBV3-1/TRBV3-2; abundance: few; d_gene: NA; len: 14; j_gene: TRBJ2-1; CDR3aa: CASSQVGGVNEQFF; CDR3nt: TGTGCCAGCAGCCAAGTGGGCGGGGTAAATGAGCAGTTCTTC
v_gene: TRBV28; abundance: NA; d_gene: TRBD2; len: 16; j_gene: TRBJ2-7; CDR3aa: CASSLGGTLLYYEQYF; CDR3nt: TGTGCCAGCAGCCTCGGGGGGACCCTACTTTACTACGAGCAGTACTTC
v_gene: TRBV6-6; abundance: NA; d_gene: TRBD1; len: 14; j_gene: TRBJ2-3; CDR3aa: CASSSGTGRDTQYF; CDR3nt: TGTGCCAGCAGTTCCGGGACAGGGAGAGATACGCAGTATTTT
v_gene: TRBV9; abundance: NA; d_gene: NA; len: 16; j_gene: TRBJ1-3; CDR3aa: CASSVAGGSSGNTIYF; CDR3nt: TGTGCCAGCAGCGTAGCGGGGGGTTCCTCTGGAAACACCATATATTTT